The rows below give T cell receptor beta chains drawn from one sample of a study of T-cell reconstitution after alpha-beta-depleted transplantation in children. TCRdb independently ran MiXCR on the PCR reads; one entry per CDR3 protein. The repertoire has roughly 120,000 distinct CDR3 sequences, 23% of them found once; the top ten carry about 11%. Sequencing was performed on PBMCs, mostly from graft donor cells, taken 180 days after TCRalphabeta/CD19-depleted stem cell transplant. All receptors come from a male patient aged 2 to 9 who had a stem cell transplant for chronic granulomatous disease, so the T cells may come from the graft donor. The CDR3 runs from the conserved cysteine through the conserved F or W. D genes are given only for firm matches. Rows may omit the clone size; those that give it use once, few, many or a size class.

len,abundance,j_gene,v_gene,d_gene,CDR3aa,CDR3nt
14,many,TRBJ1-5,TRBV20-1,-,CSASRGASNQPQHF,TGCAGTGCCTCGCGCGGGGCCAGCAATCAGCCCCAGCATTTT
15,many,TRBJ2-3,TRBV4-3,-,CASARGGGSRDTQYF,TGCGCCAGCGCGAGGGGGGGAGGGAGCCGAGATACGCAGTATTTT
16,few,TRBJ2-3,TRBV5-6,TRBD1,CASSRTTGAYTDTQYF,TGTGCCAGCAGCAGGACGACAGGGGCCTACACAGATACGCAGTATTTT
15,many,TRBJ1-1,TRBV29-1,-,CSGDRGVISGTEAFF,TGCAGCGGAGATAGGGGGGTTATATCAGGCACTGAAGCTTTCTTT
15,-,TRBJ2-1,TRBV5-1,-,CASSVPVLGDNEQFF,TGCGCCAGCAGCGTGCCCGTACTAGGGGACAATGAGCAGTTCTTC
14,-,TRBJ1-1,TRBV7-9,TRBD1,CASSSEQGITEAFF,TGTGCCAGCAGTAGCGAACAGGGGATCACTGAAGCTTTCTTT
14,-,TRBJ2-2,TRBV7-6,-,CASSSLSSAGELFF,TGTGCCAGCAGCTCGTTAAGTTCCGCCGGGGAGCTGTTTTTT
14,-,TRBJ2-1,TRBV29-1,TRBD2,CSVVASGSYNEQFF,TGCAGCGTTGTAGCTAGCGGGAGTTACAATGAGCAGTTCTTC
13,-,TRBJ2-7,TRBV5-1,-,CASSRDLSYEQYF,TGCGCCAGCAGCCGCGACCTAAGTTACGAGCAGTACTTC
13,few,TRBJ2-7,TRBV12-3/TRBV12-4,-,CASSPDVVYEQYF,TGTGCCAGCAGTCCAGATGTAGTGTACGAGCAGTACTTC
14,-,TRBJ2-1,TRBV20-1,TRBD1,CSPAAGQGYNEQFF,TGCAGTCCGGCAGCAGGACAGGGTTACAATGAGCAGTTCTTC
13,-,TRBJ2-5,TRBV29-1,TRBD2,CSVWRELGETQYF,TGCAGCGTTTGGCGGGAGCTGGGGGAGACCCAGTACTTC
13,many,TRBJ2-1,TRBV20-1,-,CSASRDIGNEQFF,TGCAGTGCTTCAAGGGACATAGGAAATGAGCAGTTCTTC
13,-,TRBJ1-6,TRBV9,-,CASRPKPWEPLHF,TGTGCCAGCAGGCCCAAACCCTGGGAACCCCTCCACTTT
13,many,TRBJ2-5,TRBV29-1,-,CSVEEALGETQYF,TGCAGCGTTGAAGAAGCCCTTGGAGAGACCCAGTACTTC
13,many,TRBJ2-7,TRBV20-1,-,CSAKISGGGEQYF,TGCAGTGCTAAAATTTCTGGCGGCGGCGAGCAGTACTTC
14,-,TRBJ2-3,TRBV27,-,CASSLAGATDTQYF,TGTGCCAGCAGTTTAGCGGGGGCCACAGATACGCAGTATTTT
13,-,TRBJ2-2,TRBV12-3/TRBV12-4,-,CASTIMATGELFF,TGTGCCAGCACCATAATGGCCACCGGGGAGCTGTTTTTT
17,medium-sized,TRBJ2-3,TRBV7-2,TRBD2,CASSPRESGRGTDTQYF,TGTGCCAGCAGCCCCCGGGAAAGCGGGAGAGGCACAGATACGCAGTATTTT
13,few,TRBJ2-3,TRBV12-3/TRBV12-4,-,CASSFEVSDTQYF,TGTGCCAGCAGTTTCGAGGTTTCGGATACGCAGTATTTT
12,many,TRBJ2-7,TRBV12-3/TRBV12-4,-,CASSLWGREQYF,TGTGCCAGCAGTTTATGGGGCCGGGAGCAGTACTTC
16,many,TRBJ2-3,TRBV4-1,TRBD2,CASSQEASGSTDTQYF,TGCGCCAGCAGCCAAGAGGCTAGCGGGAGTACAGATACGCAGTATTTT
19,-,TRBJ2-4,TRBV7-8,TRBD1,CASSLTRDRGPLAKNIQYF,TGTGCCAGCAGCTTAACCAGGGACAGGGGACCCCTAGCCAAAAACATTCAGTACTTC
12,-,TRBJ1-2,TRBV12-3/TRBV12-4,-,CASSPKGDGYTF,TGTGCCAGCAGTCCCAAAGGGGATGGCTACACCTTC
15,many,TRBJ1-5,TRBV4-3,-,CASSQDWGNNQPQHF,TGCGCCAGCAGCCAAGATTGGGGTAACAATCAGCCCCAGCATTTT
13,-,TRBJ2-5,TRBV29-1,-,CSVDRSRQETQYF,TGCAGCGTTGATCGCAGTAGACAAGAGACCCAGTACTTC
14,many,TRBJ1-1,TRBV12-3/TRBV12-4,-,CASSFSGGNTEAFF,TGTGCCAGCAGTTTCAGTGGAGGGAACACTGAAGCTTTCTTT
15,many,TRBJ2-2,TRBV12-3/TRBV12-4,-,CASSLAGVGTGELFF,TGTGCCAGCAGTTTAGCAGGGGTTGGCACCGGGGAGCTGTTTTTT
15,many,TRBJ1-4,TRBV20-1,TRBD1,CSASTGGTQKEKLFF,TGCAGTGCGTCGACAGGGGGAACCCAAAAGGAAAAACTGTTTTTT
16,few,TRBJ1-1,TRBV20-1,TRBD1,CSARATGGSVGTEAFF,TGCAGTGCTAGAGCGACAGGGGGCTCGGTGGGAACTGAAGCTTTCTTT
15,-,TRBJ1-2,TRBV27,-,CASSPTGGPGYGYTF,TGTGCCAGCAGTCCCACGGGGGGCCCCGGCTATGGCTACACCTTC
13,-,TRBJ2-6,TRBV14,-,CASSHLGLPVLTF,TGTGCCAGCAGCCATTTGGGGCTCCCCGTCCTGACTTTC
14,-,TRBJ2-2,TRBV20-1,-,CSARAGVPTGELFF,TGCAGTGCTAGAGCGGGAGTCCCCACCGGGGAGCTGTTTTTT
20,few,TRBJ2-2,TRBV6-2/TRBV6-3,-,CASSYSPFPGQLSNTGELFF,TGTGCCAGCAGTTACTCCCCTTTCCCGGGACAACTGTCGAACACCGGGGAGCTGTTTTTT
15,few,TRBJ2-3,TRBV6-1,-,CASRTTSGSTDTQYF,TGTGCCAGCAGGACAACTTCAGGTAGCACAGATACGCAGTATTTT
17,once,TRBJ2-1,TRBV18,TRBD2,CASSPRTSGSKGNEQFF,TGTGCCAGCTCACCACGGACTAGCGGGAGTAAAGGAAATGAGCAGTTCTTC
16,few,TRBJ2-3,TRBV29-1,-,CSVVRIDFSSTDTQYF,TGCAGCGTTGTAAGAATTGACTTTTCAAGCACAGATACGCAGTATTTT
13,few,TRBJ1-1,TRBV25-1,-,CASTVKGNTEAFF,TGTGCCAGCACAGTGAAGGGGAACACTGAAGCTTTCTTT
15,few,TRBJ1-1,TRBV29-1,-,CSVENRVGVNTEAFF,TGCAGCGTTGAAAACAGGGTGGGGGTCAACACTGAAGCTTTCTTT
15,-,TRBJ2-7,TRBV20-1,TRBD1,CSARDRDRGSYEQYF,TGCAGTGCTAGGGATCGGGACAGGGGTTCCTACGAGCAGTACTTC
15,-,TRBJ2-5,TRBV10-3,-,CAISDPDRRLETQYF,TGTGCCATCAGTGACCCCGATAGGAGGTTAGAGACCCAGTACTTC